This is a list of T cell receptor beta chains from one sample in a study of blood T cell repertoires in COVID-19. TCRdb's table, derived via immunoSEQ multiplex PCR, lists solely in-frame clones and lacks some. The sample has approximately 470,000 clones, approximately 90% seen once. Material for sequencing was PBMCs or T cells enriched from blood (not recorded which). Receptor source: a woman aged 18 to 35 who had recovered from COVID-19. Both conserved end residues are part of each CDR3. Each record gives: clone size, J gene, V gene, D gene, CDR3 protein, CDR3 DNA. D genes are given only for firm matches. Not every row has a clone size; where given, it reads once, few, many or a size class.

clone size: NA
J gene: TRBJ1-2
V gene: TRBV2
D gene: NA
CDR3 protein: CASSDRALIYTF
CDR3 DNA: TGTGCCAGCAGTGACAGGGCCTTAATCTACACCTTC

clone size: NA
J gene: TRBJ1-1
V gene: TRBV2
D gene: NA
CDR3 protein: CASSEGAAPEAFF
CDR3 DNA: TGTGCCAGCAGTGAAGGGGCAGCCCCTGAAGCTTTCTTT

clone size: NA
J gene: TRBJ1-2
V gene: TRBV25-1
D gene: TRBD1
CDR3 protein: CASSQTGAVLGYTF
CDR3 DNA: TGTGCCAGCAGTCAAACAGGGGCCGTCCTTGGCTACACCTTC

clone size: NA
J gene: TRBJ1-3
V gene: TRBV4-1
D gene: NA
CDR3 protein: CASSLTRAGNTIYF
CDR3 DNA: TGCGCCAGCAGCCTGACGAGGGCTGGAAACACCATATATTTT

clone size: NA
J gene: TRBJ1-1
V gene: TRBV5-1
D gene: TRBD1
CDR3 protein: CASSWAKGQGAGANTEAFF
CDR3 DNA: TGCGCCAGCAGCTGGGCTAAGGGACAGGGGGCTGGTGCGAACACTGAAGCTTTCTTT

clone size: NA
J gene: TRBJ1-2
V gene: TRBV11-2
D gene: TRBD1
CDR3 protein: CASSESRGEPNYGYTF
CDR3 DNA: TGTGCCAGCAGCGAGAGCAGGGGGGAACCTAACTATGGCTACACCTTC

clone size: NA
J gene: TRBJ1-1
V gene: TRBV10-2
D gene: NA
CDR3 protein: CASSDLPEAFF
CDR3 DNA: TGCGCCAGCAGTGATCTCCCTGAAGCTTTCTTT

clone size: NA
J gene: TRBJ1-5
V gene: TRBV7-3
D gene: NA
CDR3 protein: CASSLPREYQPQHF
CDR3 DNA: TGTGCCAGCAGCCTCCCCCGGGAGTATCAGCCCCAGCATTTT

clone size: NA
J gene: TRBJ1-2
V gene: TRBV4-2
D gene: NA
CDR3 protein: CASSQDPEGWGYTF
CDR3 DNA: TGTGCCAGCAGCCAAGATCCGGAGGGATGGGGCTACACCTTC

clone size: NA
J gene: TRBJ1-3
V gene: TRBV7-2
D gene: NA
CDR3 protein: CASSLGIQSRNTIYF
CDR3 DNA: TGTGCCAGCAGCTTAGGTATACAGTCTAGAAACACCATATATTTT

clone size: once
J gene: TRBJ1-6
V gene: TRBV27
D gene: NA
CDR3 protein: CASSTRGAGSPLHF
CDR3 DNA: TGTGCCAGCAGTACGCGGGGGGCCGGTTCACCCCTCCACTTT

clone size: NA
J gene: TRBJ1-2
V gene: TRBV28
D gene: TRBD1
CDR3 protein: CASSAPGQVNYGYTF
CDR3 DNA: TGTGCCAGCAGTGCCCCGGGACAGGTTAACTATGGCTACACCTTC

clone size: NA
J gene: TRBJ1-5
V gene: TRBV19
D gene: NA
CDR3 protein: CASSMDSVSNQPQHF
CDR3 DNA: TGTGCCAGTAGCATGGATAGCGTTAGCAATCAGCCCCAGCATTTT

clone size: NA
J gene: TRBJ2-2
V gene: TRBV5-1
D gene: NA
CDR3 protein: CASSLVQGSGELFF
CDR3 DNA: TGCGCCAGCAGCTTGGTCCAGGGAAGCGGGGAGCTGTTTTTT

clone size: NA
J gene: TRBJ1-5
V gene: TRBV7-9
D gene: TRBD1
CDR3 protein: CARKIHFGQGEDQPQHF
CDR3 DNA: TGTGCCAGGAAGATCCACTTTGGACAGGGGGAAGACCAGCCCCAGCATTTT

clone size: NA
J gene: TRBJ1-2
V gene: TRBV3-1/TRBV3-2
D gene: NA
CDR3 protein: CASSRGRLYGYTF
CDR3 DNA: TGTGCCAGCAGCCGGGGGCGCCTCTATGGCTACACCTTC

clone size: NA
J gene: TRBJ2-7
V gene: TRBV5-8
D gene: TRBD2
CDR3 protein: CASSSLAVLREQYF
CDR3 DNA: TGTGCCAGCAGTTCGCTAGCGGTTCTACGGGAGCAGTACTTC